These 27 T cell receptor beta chains came from one sample sequenced in a study of regulatory T cells in long-lasting Graves disease. To make TCR beta libraries, researchers used iRepertoire HTBI primers and Arm-PCR of CDR3 regions. From the multiplex PCR reads, TCRdb called clonotypes with MiXCR, one entry per CDR3 protein. Of about 610,000 distinct CDR3 sequences listed, about 15% are singletons. Time point in this sample: newly diagnosed GD, antithyroid drugs for less than 3 months. Following extraction of RNA from PBMCs, that RNA was used to make the TCR library. The same sample was also studied in work on T cells in Graves' hyperthyroidism and ophthalmopathy.

The sequences come from peripheral blood mononuclear cells (PBMCs), collected at new diagnosis, from a patient treated with antithyroid drugs. These receptors originate from a man aged 18 to 30 with Graves disease.

Comments on this clonotype: At one end, the junction sequence differs from germline, possibly due to a read error. The genes are TRBV4-1 and TRBJ1-2, with D unresolved. CDR3 length: 14 residues. Looked up from germline, CDR1 is MGHRA and CDR2 is YSYEKL. The CDR3 here is CVSSQDPAGYGYTF. In DNA form, the CDR3 reads TGCGTCAGCAGCCAAGACCCCGCAGGATATGGCTACACCTTC.

Comment on this clonotype: A far larger clone is one base from this, pointing to a likely read error. The chain employs TRBV6-1 and TRBJ1-5; possible D gene TRBD1, 5 bases. Germline CDR1 reads MNHNS; CDR2 reads SASEGT. The V end was cut by 7 bases, the J end by 5 bases, with 12 bases between. The CDR3 runs to 13 residues. DNA of the CDR3: TGTGCCAGCACCCGGGACGGTGATCAGCCCCAGCATTTT. As protein: CASTRDGDQPQHF.

This clonotype was seen a few times. The rearrangement joins TRBV27 to TRBJ1-4, with D possibly matching TRBD1 (6 bases). The V end lost 1 base, the J end lost 3 bases, and 12 bases lay between the germline ends. The germline gives CDR1 MNHEY, CDR2 SMNVEV (reference sequence). The CDR3 is made up of 16 amino acids. The CDR3 sequence: CASSLLGGSSNEKLFF. For the CDR3, the DNA is TGTGCCAGCAGTTTATTAGGGGGTAGTTCTAATGAAAAACTGTTTTTT.

This clonotype was detected many times. J is TRBJ1-1 and V is TRBV28, with 11 bases aligning to TRBD1. The CDR3 is made up of 15 amino acids. V was clipped by 5 bases and J by 5 bases; unmatched bases: 7. Germline-derived CDR1 and CDR2 are MDHEN and SYDVKM. The CDR3 region is CASSGWDRGWTEAFF. For the CDR3, the DNA is TGTGCCAGCAGTGGGTGGGACAGGGGGTGGACTGAAGCTTTCTTT.

This clonotype was observed at least ten times. V is TRBV7-6 and J is TRBJ2-7, with 7 positions matching TRBD2. The CDR3 sequence is 14 residues long. Germline assignment: CDR1 SGHVS and CDR2 FNYEAQ. Losses at the gene ends were 6 bases for V and 5 bases for J; bases not matched to a gene: 10. The CDR3 sequence is CASRPAGPSDEQYF. Written as DNA, the CDR3 is TGTGCCAGCAGACCAGCGGGACCTTCTGACGAGCAGTACTTC.

There are many counts of this clonotype. The chain links TRBV18 to TRBJ1-1; TRBD1 matches at 7 bases. The CDR3 covers 14 residues. The ends lost 8 bases at V and 0 bases at J; junction bases unmatched: 6. The germline V gene has CDR1 KGHSH and CDR2 LQKENI. The CDR3 nucleotides read TGTGCCAGCAGTCCGACAGGGATGAACACTGAAGCTTTCTTT. It codes for CASSPTGMNTEAFF.

V usage is TRBV2 and J usage is TRBJ2-7, with 8 bases lining up with TRBD1. The junction had 15 bases not matched to a gene; V was cut back by 6 bases and J by 2 bases. The CDR3 extends over 17 amino acids. Germline V lookup: CDR1 SNHLY, CDR2 FYNNEI. CDR3 in DNA: TGTGCCAGCAGCTATAGCCTAGGACAGGGAAGCACCTACGAGCAGTACTTC. Amino acids: CASSYSLGQGSTYEQYF. Complete variable domain (other parts from reference TRBV2 and TRBJ2-7): EPEVTQTPSHQVTQMGQEVILRCVPISNHLYFYWYRQILGQKVEFLVSFYNNEISEKSEIFDDQFSVERPDGSNFTLKIRSTKLEDSAMYFCASSYSLGQGSTYEQYFGPGTRLTVT.

This clonotype was found many times. The gene calls are TRBV20-1 and TRBJ2-1; 7 nucleotides match TRBD2. V dropped 3 bases and J dropped 1; count of bases not matched to a gene: 12. The CDR3 runs 17 residues. The germline V gene has CDR1 DFQATT and CDR2 SNEGSKA (reference sequence). CDR3 sequence (DNA): TGCAGTGCTAGTCACCCGTCAGGCGGGAGTTCCTACAATGAGCAGTTCTTC. Translating gives CSASHPSGGSSYNEQFF.

In this sample, this clonotype turned up a few times. V is TRBV18 and J is TRBJ2-3; tentative D call: TRBD1 (6 bases). Deletions cut 2 bases from V and 0 bases from J, with 12 bases between. The germline CDR1 and CDR2 sequences are KGHSH and LQKENI. The CDR3 is 16 residues long. The CDR3 reads CASSPLQGGSTDTQYF. CDR3 in DNA: TGTGCCAGCTCACCATTACAGGGTGGAAGCACAGATACGCAGTATTTT. Full variable domain (remainder filled in from reference TRBV18 and TRBJ2-3): NAGVMQNPRHLVRRRGQEARLRCSPMKGHSHVYWYRQLPEEGLKFMVYLQKENIIDESGMPKERFSAEFPKEGPSILRIQQVVRGDSAAYFCASSPLQGGSTDTQYFGPGTRLTVL.

The chain links TRBV6-1 to TRBJ2-3; 10 bases fit TRBD1. J was trimmed by 5 bases and V by 9 bases; bases with no gene match: 17. This CDR3 is built from 17 residues. CDR1 is MNHNS and CDR2 is SASEGT in the germline V gene. Here the CDR3 DNA reads TGTGCCAGTGACGACAGGGGGCGCGGTAGCGGCGGAGATACGCAGTATTTT. Protein product: CASDDRGRGSGGDTQYF.

In its sample, this clonotype was seen a few times. V gene TRBV5-4 combines with J gene TRBJ1-1; D is possibly TRBD1 (5 bases). V was trimmed by 3 bases and J by 1 base, leaving 13 bases between them. Germline CDR1 reads SGHNT; CDR2 reads YYREEE (reference sequence). The CDR3 has 15 residues. The DNA for the CDR3 is TGTGCCAGCAGCTCTCTAAGGGGCGGGAACACTGAAGCTTTCTTT. Its translation is CASSSLRGGNTEAFF.

This clonotype has at least ten counts. CDR3 amino acids: CASLSGSRYEQYF. The DNA of the CDR3 is TGTGCCAGCCTTAGCGGGAGTCGATACGAGCAGTACTTC. The V call is TRBV12-3 or TRBV12-4, the J call TRBJ2-7; 9 bases align to TRBD2. Trimming removed 8 bases from V and 4 bases from J; junction bases left unmatched: 6. The CDR3 length is 13 residues.

This clonotype was counted ten times or more. The chain has TRBV28 and TRBJ2-2, with TRBD1 matching 7 bases. The germline V gene has CDR1 MDHEN and CDR2 SYDVKM. This CDR3 spans 15 amino acids. V was clipped by 2 bases and J by 5 bases; unmatched bases: 5. The CDR3 sequence is CASSLGTAKTGELFF. CDR3 bases: TGTGCCAGCAGTTTAGGGACAGCTAAGACCGGGGAGCTGTTTTTT.

This clonotype came up many times. The chain links TRBV28 to TRBJ2-4; a weak D match, TRBD2 (6 bases). Looked up from germline, CDR1 is MDHEN and CDR2 is SYDVKM. V dropped 3 bases and J dropped 7 bases, with 13 bases sitting between them. The CDR3 loop spans 14 amino acids. CDR3 residues: CASSLGGEGNIQYF. Here the CDR3 DNA reads TGTGCCAGCAGTTTGGGAGGCGAGGGGAACATTCAGTACTTC.

With respect to this clonotype: At one end, the junction sequence differs from germline, possibly due to a read error. The chain combines TRBV7-9 with TRBJ2-1; D possibly uses TRBD1 or TRBD2 (5 bases each). The length of the CDR3 is 15 residues. Germline V lookup: CDR1 SEHNR, CDR2 FQNEAQ (reference sequence). This chain's CDR3 is CASSLGVGFAYERFF. The CDR3, as DNA: TGTGCCAGCAGCTTGGGGGTGGGGTTTGCGTATGAGCGGTTCTTC.

This clonotype turned up a few times. The chain links TRBV6-1 to TRBJ2-4; 12 nucleotides match TRBD2. Per the germline V gene, CDR1 is MNHNS and CDR2 is SASEGT. Trimming at V came to 5 bases and at J to 1 base, leaving 27 bases not matched to a gene. The CDR3 runs to 24 residues. The CDR3 is CASSTLGGRGSLAGGKTAKNIQYF. The DNA of the CDR3 is TGTGCCAGCAGTACCCTAGGAGGGAGGGGATCGCTAGCGGGAGGGAAGACCGCCAAAAACATTCAGTACTTC.

Regarding this clonotype: This could be a read error, since a much larger clone is one nucleotide away. V is TRBV5-1 and J is TRBJ2-7; D tentatively reads TRBD1 or TRBD2 (7 bases each). Germline lookup yields CDR1 SGHRS and CDR2 YFSETQ. The CDR3 contains 15 residues. The CDR3 loop reads CASTIREDRSYGQYF. The CDR3 nucleotides read TGCGCCAGCACCATCCGGGAGGACAGGTCCTACGGGCAGTACTTC.

This clonotype turned up a few times. The V call is TRBV29-1, the J call TRBJ1-3; possibly TRBD1 for D (6 bases). The CDR3 sequence is 15 residues long. Germline loops: CDR1 SQVTM, CDR2 ANQGSEA. V shed 7 bases and J shed 2 bases, with 18 bases lying between them. The CDR3 DNA reads as TGCAGCGCCCGCCCGGGGGGGGCGACTGGAAACACCATATATTTT. Its translation is CSARPGGATGNTIYF.

V gene TRBV19 combines with J gene TRBJ1-5; D is possibly TRBD1 (5 bases). V lost 7 bases, J lost 3 bases, and 16 bases lay in between. This CDR3 contains 15 residues. Germline values: CDR1 LNHDA, CDR2 SQIVND (reference sequence). The CDR3 sequence is CASTPFPGANQPQHF. The CDR3 DNA reads TGTGCCAGTACCCCCTTTCCCGGGGCCAATCAGCCCCAGCATTTT. Looking up the rest from reference TRBV19 and TRBJ1-5 gives the full variable domain: DGGITQSPKYLFRKEGQNVTLSCEQNLNHDAMYWYRQDPGQGLRLIYYSQIVNDFQKGDIAEGYSVSREKKESFPLTVTSAQKNPTAFYLCASTPFPGANQPQHFGDGTRLSIL.

This clonotype was counted ten times or more. The genes are TRBV11-2 and TRBJ2-3; 7 nucleotides agree with TRBD2. The CDR3 extends over 17 amino acids. V trimming: 0 bases; J trimming: 2 bases; junction bases outside the gene matches: 8. The germline V gene has CDR1 SGHAT and CDR2 FQNNGV. The CDR3 bases are TGTGCCAGCAGCTTAGATGGGAGGGCCTATTCCACAGATACGCAGTATTTT. This translates into CASSLDGRAYSTDTQYF. Filled out from reference TRBV11-2 and TRBJ2-3, the complete variable domain reads EAGVAQSPRYKIIEKRQSVAFWCNPISGHATLYWYQQILGQGPKLLIQFQNNGVVDDSQLPKDRFSAERLKGVDSTLKIQPAKLEDSAVYLCASSLDGRAYSTDTQYFGPGTRLTVL.

This clonotype was seen many times. The chain links TRBV27 to TRBJ2-5; TRBD2 agrees at 11 bases. This CDR3 comprises 16 residues. V shed 3 bases and J 3 bases; nucleotides not matched to a gene: 6. Germline loops: CDR1 MNHEY, CDR2 SMNVEV (reference sequence). In nucleotides, the CDR3 is TGTGCCAGCAGTTTTGGACTAGCGGGCGGGAAAGAGACCCAGTACTTC. Translating gives CASSFGLAGGKETQYF.

This clonotype showed up many times. CDR3 loop: CSARALTSGRAGETQYF. The CDR3 DNA reads as TGCAGTGCTAGAGCTCTGACTAGCGGGAGGGCAGGGGAGACCCAGTACTTC. The chain employs TRBV20-1 and TRBJ2-5; the match to TRBD2 covers 14 bases. Germline lookup yields CDR1 DFQATT and CDR2 SNEGSKA (reference sequence). The CDR3 spans 17 residues. V shed 1 base, J shed 5 bases, and the junction held 9 bases outside the gene matches.

V is TRBV9 and J is TRBJ1-5; TRBD1 is a possible D gene (6 bases). Trimming shortened V by 4 bases and J by 1 base, and 12 bases separated the two germline ends. This CDR3 spans 15 amino acids. Looked up from germline, CDR1 is SGDLS and CDR2 is YYNGEE. The CDR3 reads CASSPRGGSNQPQHF. CDR3 nucleotide sequence: TGTGCCAGCAGCCCCAGGGGAGGGAGCAATCAGCCCCAGCATTTT.

This clonotype was recorded many times. The chain joins TRBV30 to TRBJ1-4; D may be TRBD1 (6 bases). From germline, CDR1 is GTSNPN and CDR2 SVGIG (reference sequence). V lost 4 bases, J lost 7 bases, and 16 bases lay in between. CDR3 length: 14 residues. In nucleotides, the CDR3 is TGTGCCTGGAACCAGGGCAGGGGTGGTGAAAAACTGTTTTTT. Translating gives CAWNQGRGGEKLFF.

Notes on this clonotype: This clone may be a read error of a much larger clone one base away. This likely comes from a read error, as the CDR3 has no conserved phenylalanine or tryptophan at its end. The gene calls are TRBV12-3 or TRBV12-4 and TRBJ2-5; D gene uncertain. The CDR3 contains 12 residues. V gave up 7 bases and J gave up 0 bases, with 6 bases separating them. The CDR3 nucleotides read TGTGCCAGCAAGGGCTACCAAGAGACCCAGTACTCC. Translation: CASKGYQETQYS.

This clonotype came up many times. The rearrangement joins TRBV12-3 or TRBV12-4 to TRBJ2-1, with D possibly TRBD2 on 6 matching bases. The CDR3 covers 17 residues. The V and J ends lost 2 bases and 1 base respectively, with 15 bases between them. The DNA for the CDR3 is TGTGCCAGCAGTTTAATCTGGGGGGATCGGTCCTACAATGAGCAGTTCTTC. This codes for CASSLIWGDRSYNEQFF.

Details on this clonotype: The conserved closing phenylalanine or tryptophan is absent in this CDR3, likely reflecting a read error. The chain links TRBV18 to TRBJ1-6; tentatively, D is TRBD1 (5 bases). V was clipped by 5 bases and J by 8 bases, with 10 bases between them. CDR1 and CDR2 from the germline V gene are KGHSH and LQKENI. The CDR3 is made up of 13 amino acids. The CDR3 DNA follows: TGTGCCAGCTCATCAGGGTTGGATTCACCCCTCCACCTT. The encoded protein is CASSSGLDSPLHL.